These T cell receptor beta chains were read from a single sample in a study of siplizumab effects on memory and regulatory T cells. The table came from immunoSEQ multiplex PCR; TCRdb's copy has only in-frame clones and leaves some out. In the table there are about 100,000 clones, about 91% of which are singletons. The specimen was CD4+ T cells sorted from blood. The origin of the receptors is a human donor in good health. CDR3s include the opening cysteine and the closing phenylalanine or tryptophan. The D gene is left open where the match is weak. Rows give clone size only sometimes, using once, few, many, or a class for an expanded clone.

D,V,size,J,CDR3,DNA
TRBD1,TRBV7-2,once,TRBJ1-6,CASSSQTGPGAPLHF,TGTGCCAGCAGCTCTCAGACAGGGCCCGGGGCACCCCTCCACTTT
TRBD1,TRBV18,-,TRBJ2-7,CASSPRVTGADEQYF,TGTGCCAGCTCACCACGGGTGACAGGGGCGGACGAGCAGTACTTC
-,TRBV18,once,TRBJ2-3,CASSPPFTDTQYF,TGTGCCAGCTCACCACCCTTCACAGATACGCAGTATTTT
-,TRBV19,-,TRBJ1-1,CASSIEGRNTEAFF,TGTGCCAGTAGTATAGAAGGACGGAACACTGAAGCTTTCTTT
TRBD1,TRBV11-2,-,TRBJ1-2,CASSLGDRADGYTF,TGTGCCAGCAGCTTAGGGGACAGGGCGGATGGCTACACCTTC
-,TRBV5-1,-,TRBJ2-7,CASSSSESYEQYF,TGCGCCAGCAGCTCTAGCGAATCCTACGAGCAGTACTTC
TRBD1,TRBV28,-,TRBJ2-2,CASSHRQGNTGELFF,TGTGCCAGCAGTCACCGACAGGGTAACACCGGGGAGCTGTTTTTT
-,TRBV30,few,TRBJ1-6,CAWTWGSTPLHF,TGTGCCTGGACCTGGGGGTCGACACCCCTCCACTTT
-,TRBV29-1,-,TRBJ1-2,CSVYFSGPNYGYTF,TGCAGCGTTTATTTCTCCGGACCTAACTATGGCTACACCTTC
-,TRBV7-9,-,TRBJ2-3,CASSSQGGENTQYF,TGTGCCAGCAGCTCCCAAGGAGGGGAGAATACGCAGTATTTT
-,TRBV11-2,-,TRBJ2-5,CASSKGTQETQYF,TGTGCCAGCAGCAAGGGAACCCAAGAGACCCAGTACTTC
-,TRBV2,-,TRBJ1-6,CASSLSYNSPLHF,TGTGCCAGCAGCCTCTCCTATAATTCACCCCTCCACTTT
-,TRBV6-6,once,TRBJ1-2,CASSYDSYGYTF,TGTGCCAGCAGTTACGACAGCTATGGCTACACCTTC
TRBD1,TRBV4-3,-,TRBJ2-2,CASSTQGGQGASGELFF,TGCGCCAGCAGCACCCAAGGGGGACAGGGGGCGTCCGGGGAGCTGTTTTTT
-,TRBV5-1,-,TRBJ1-1,CASSLALQNTEAFF,TGCGCCAGCAGCTTGGCTCTACAAAACACTGAAGCTTTCTTT
-,TRBV5-6,-,TRBJ2-1,CASSSRAGNEQFF,TGTGCCAGCAGCTCCCGTGCAGGTAATGAGCAGTTCTTC
TRBD2,TRBV19,-,TRBJ2-7,CASSIVAGGTYEQYF,TGTGCCAGTAGTATTGTAGCGGGGGGGACCTACGAGCAGTACTTC
-,TRBV29-1,-,TRBJ2-5,CSVKGQAGETQYF,TGCAGCGTTAAGGGGCAGGCGGGGGAGACCCAGTACTTC
-,TRBV28,-,TRBJ1-2,CASSLRDGELYGYTF,TGTGCCAGCAGTTTAAGGGACGGAGAGCTCTATGGCTACACCTTC
-,TRBV21-1,-,TRBJ1-2,CASSKSCHGYTF,TGTGCCAGCAGTAAGTCATGCCATGGCTACACCTTC
-,TRBV18,-,TRBJ2-2,CASVPRQPTGELFF,TGTGCCAGCGTACCCCGACAGCCCACCGGGGAGCTGTTTTTT
TRBD1,TRBV5-1,-,TRBJ2-3,CASSFTGQGVSDTQYF,TGCGCCAGCAGCTTCACGGGACAGGGGGTTTCGGATACGCAGTATTTT
TRBD2,TRBV4-1,-,TRBJ2-3,CASSQVERGPDTQYF,TGCGCCAGCAGCCAAGTTGAGCGGGGGCCAGATACGCAGTATTTT
TRBD1,TRBV5-4,few,TRBJ1-1,CASSLVQGIGTEAFF,TGTGCCAGCAGCCTAGTACAGGGGATAGGGACTGAAGCTTTCTTT
TRBD1,TRBV19,-,TRBJ2-7,CASSPRQGFFYEQYF,TGTGCCAGTAGTCCTAGACAGGGGTTTTTTTACGAGCAGTACTTC
-,TRBV18,-,TRBJ1-1,CASSPQAVYTEAFF,TGTGCCAGCTCACCACAAGCGGTTTACACTGAAGCTTTCTTT
-,TRBV9,-,TRBJ1-5,CASSSLGAYQPQHF,TGTGCCAGCAGCTCCCTAGGCGCCTATCAGCCCCAGCATTTT
-,TRBV20-1,-,TRBJ1-1,CSAQVSQRDTF,TGCAGTGCCCAAGTATCGCAACGGGATACATTT
TRBD2,TRBV2,-,TRBJ2-3,CASRQLAGGADTQYF,TGTGCCAGCAGGCAACTAGCGGGGGGCGCGGATACGCAGTATTTT
TRBD1,TRBV10-3,-,TRBJ2-3,CAISERQGDTDTQYF,TGTGCCATCAGTGAACGACAGGGTGATACAGATACGCAGTATTTT
TRBD1,TRBV19,-,TRBJ1-3,CASSADRGETANGNTIYF,TGTGCCAGTAGTGCGGACAGGGGCGAAACAGCAAATGGAAACACCATATATTTT
-,TRBV4-1,-,TRBJ1-5,CASSQATMQGVPQHF,TGCGCCAGCAGCCAAGCTACCATGCAAGGGGTCCCCCAGCATTTT
TRBD1,TRBV6-1,-,TRBJ2-1,CASSDEGASYNEQFF,TGTGCCAGCAGTGACGAGGGGGCCTCCTACAATGAGCAGTTCTTC
-,TRBV19,-,TRBJ1-6,CASKGGLYNSPLHF,TGTGCCAGTAAGGGGGGCCTCTATAATTCACCCCTCCACTTT
-,TRBV5-1,-,TRBJ1-1,CASSPSTANTEAFF,TGCGCCAGCAGCCCATCCACAGCGAACACTGAAGCTTTCTTT
-,TRBV11-1,-,TRBJ1-1,CASSLLGADTEAFF,TGTGCCAGCAGCTTACTGGGGGCGGACACTGAAGCTTTCTTT
TRBD1,TRBV30,-,TRBJ1-5,CAWRAGTGGMTQHF,TGTGCCTGGAGAGCCGGGACAGGGGGCATGACCCAGCATTTT
-,TRBV20-1,-,TRBJ1-1,CSAPGWTEAFF,TGCAGTGCCCCCGGGTGGACTGAAGCTTTCTTT
TRBD1,TRBV10-3,-,TRBJ2-1,CAISAVPPGQGHEQFF,TGTGCCATCAGTGCGGTTCCCCCGGGACAGGGCCATGAGCAGTTCTTC
-,TRBV20-1,few,TRBJ1-1,CSASMNTEAFF,TGCAGTGCTTCAATGAACACTGAAGCTTTCTTT
-,TRBV1,-,TRBJ2-1,CTTPAGGSYNEQFF,TGCACCACTCCAGCGGGGGGATCCTACAATGAACAGTTCTTC
-,TRBV5-1,-,TRBJ2-1,CASSLEPGPWNEQFF,TGCGCCAGCAGCTTGGAACCGGGGCCTTGGAATGAGCAGTTCTTC
-,TRBV18,-,TRBJ2-5,CASSPLGTLQETQYF,TGTGCCAGCTCACCACTAGGGACTCTACAAGAGACCCAGTACTTC
-,TRBV2,-,TRBJ2-3,CASSIMADTQYF,TGTGCCAGCAGCATTATGGCAGATACGCAGTATTTT
-,TRBV30,-,TRBJ2-3,CAWGPGDTQYF,TGTGCCTGGGGGCCAGGGGATACGCAGTATTTT
-,TRBV5-6,-,TRBJ1-2,CASRSWDGYYGYTF,TGTGCCAGCAGGTCATGGGACGGGTACTATGGCTACACCTTC
TRBD2,TRBV4-3,-,TRBJ2-3,CASSHPVAGLAGGADTQYF,TGCGCCAGCAGCCATCCCGTAGCGGGACTAGCGGGGGGGGCAGATACGCAGTATTTT
TRBD1,TRBV18,-,TRBJ1-5,CASSPGQASNQPQHF,TGTGCCAGCTCACCAGGACAGGCTAGCAATCAGCCCCAGCATTTT
TRBD1,TRBV11-2,-,TRBJ1-3,CASSTTDRGFGNTIYF,TGTGCCAGCAGCACCACGGACAGGGGATTTGGAAACACCATATATTTT
-,TRBV21-1,-,TRBJ2-2,CASSKRRGASGELFF,TGTGCCAGCAGCAAACGGAGGGGCGCTTCCGGGGAGCTGTTTTTT
TRBD1,TRBV19,-,TRBJ1-1,CASSFRDSYTEAFF,TGTGCCAGTAGTTTCCGGGACAGCTACACTGAAGCTTTCTTT
TRBD1,TRBV27,-,TRBJ2-2,CASRSQGGNTGELFF,TGTGCCAGCAGATCACAGGGGGGGAACACCGGGGAGCTGTTTTTT
-,TRBV18,-,TRBJ1-3,CASSPMRAGSGNTIYF,TGTGCCAGCTCACCAATGAGGGCCGGCTCTGGAAACACCATATATTTT
TRBD1,TRBV2,-,TRBJ1-5,CASSGKDRGNQPQHF,TGTGCCAGCAGCGGTAAGGACAGGGGCAATCAGCCCCAGCATTTT
-,TRBV9,-,TRBJ2-1,CASSVEGGTYNEQFF,TGTGCCAGCAGCGTAGAGGGGGGGACCTACAATGAGCAGTTCTTC
-,TRBV5-5,-,TRBJ2-7,CASSLQHGAINEQYF,TGTGCCAGCAGCCTACAACACGGGGCCATCAACGAGCAGTACTTC
-,TRBV5-6,-,TRBJ1-1,CASSPPGGGEAFF,TGTGCCAGCAGCCCTCCCGGGGGGGGTGAAGCTTTCTTT